The 25 T cell receptor beta chains listed next were all sequenced from one sample in a study of Graves' ophthalmopathy and Graves' hyperthyroidism. RNA transcripts provided the template for amplifying TCR beta CDR3 regions. A first-round RT-PCR used HTBI primers, followed by a second-round multiplex PCR. TCRdb re-derived calls from the multiplex PCR reads in MiXCR, one entry per CDR3 protein. The table lists about 620,000 distinct CDR3 sequences, 22% of them singletons. Source material: peripheral blood. Receptors were obtained from a woman aged 18-29 years with stable Graves' hyperthyroidism. Some clones in this sample may be carry-over from other donors' samples.

CDR3 in amino acids: CASSADGFNYGYTF. The CDR3 DNA sequence: TGTGCCAGCAGTGCGGACGGATTTAACTATGGCTACACCTTC. The chain combines TRBV27 with TRBJ1-2; D gene uncertain. Trimming took off 5 bases at V and 1 base at J, with 11 bases between the two ends. This CDR3 has 14 residues. Germline CDR1 is MNHEY and CDR2 is SMNVEV (reference sequence).

This clonotype was seen repeatedly, ten times or more. V gene TRBV5-1 combines with J gene TRBJ2-7; D call uncertain. CDR3 length equals 16 residues. V was pared by 0 bases and J by 5 bases, with 18 bases between. The germline gives CDR1 SGHRS, CDR2 YFSETQ. CDR3 DNA: TGCGCCAGCAGCTTGGAGCAGGTGGCGAGGACGGACGAGCAGTACTTC. It yields the protein CASSLEQVARTDEQYF.

At least ten counts were recorded for this clonotype. This chain connects TRBV6-5 to TRBJ2-7; D remains unclear. CDR1 is MNHEY and CDR2 is SVGAGI in the germline V gene. The germline V and J ends were trimmed by 0 bases and 3 bases, with 12 bases remaining between them. The CDR3 is 15 residues long. This CDR3 is CASSYSDPTGYEQYF. In nucleotides, the CDR3 is TGTGCCAGCAGTTACTCGGACCCGACGGGCTACGAGCAGTACTTC.

V usage is TRBV2 and J usage is TRBJ1-5, with D perhaps matching TRBD1 (5 bases). This CDR3 is built from 13 residues. The V gene's germline CDR1 is SNHLY and CDR2 FYNNEI. The germline V and J ends were trimmed by 5 bases and 7 bases, with 12 bases remaining between them. CDR3 residues: CASSRGEGQPQHF. CDR3 nucleotides: TGTGCCAGCAGTAGAGGGGAAGGACAGCCCCAGCATTTT.

V gene TRBV15 combines with J gene TRBJ1-5; D remains unclear. Germline lookup yields CDR1 LNHNV and CDR2 YYDKDF (reference sequence). Trimming removed 1 base from V and 7 bases from J, with 8 bases in between. The CDR3 loop spans 13 amino acids. CDR3 sequence reads: CATSRVGEQPQHF. DNA of the CDR3: TGTGCCACCAGCAGAGTAGGCGAACAGCCCCAGCATTTT. Supplemented by reference TRBV15 and TRBJ1-5, the full variable domain reads DAMVIQNPRYQVTQFGKPVTLSCSQTLNHNVMYWYQQKSSQAPKLLFHYYDKDFNNEADTPDNFQSRRPNTSFCFLDIRSPGLGDTAMYLCATSRVGEQPQHFGDGTRLSIL.

The genes are TRBV28 and TRBJ1-1; D gene uncertain. The V end was cut by 2 bases, the J end by 6 bases, with 16 bases between. CDR3 length: 15 amino acids. The germline V gene has CDR1 MDHEN and CDR2 SYDVKM. This CDR3 reads CASSLLREGWAEAFF. The CDR3 DNA reads as TGTGCCAGCAGTTTACTGCGGGAGGGATGGGCTGAAGCTTTCTTT. Variable domain in full (rest from reference TRBV28 and TRBJ1-1): DVKVTQSSRYLVKRTGEKVFLECVQDMDHENMFWYRQDPGLGLRLIYFSYDVKMKEKGDIPEGYSVSREKKERFSLILESASTNQTSMYLCASSLLREGWAEAFFGQGTRLTVV.

This clonotype was observed many times. V is TRBV12-3 or TRBV12-4 and J is TRBJ1-2; perhaps TRBD1 as D (5 bases). V lost 6 bases, J lost 4 bases, and 15 bases lay in between. The CDR3 spans 14 residues. CDR3 nucleotides: TGTGCCAGCAGCCAATCGGACAATTCCTATGGCTACACCTTC. It translates to CASSQSDNSYGYTF.

V is TRBV6-1 and J is TRBJ2-7, with D possibly TRBD2 on 5 matching bases. Germline V gene data show CDR1 as MNHNS and CDR2 as SASEGT. This CDR3 comprises 14 residues. Deletions cut 6 bases from V and 3 bases from J, with 15 bases between. The DNA for the CDR3 is TGTGCCAGCAGACTGTACCCGGGGAGCTACGAGCAGTACTTC. It is translated as CASRLYPGSYEQYF.

DNA of the CDR3: TGTGCCTGGAAGTTGAACACTGAAGCTTTCTTT. This codes for CAWKLNTEAFF. The genes are TRBV30 and TRBJ1-1, with D uncertain. In germline, CDR1 is GTSNPN, CDR2 SVGIG (reference sequence). The CDR3 length is 11 residues. V lost 4 bases to trimming and J lost 0 bases, with 3 bases between them.

The chain couples TRBV7-9 to TRBJ2-7; D is unresolved. This CDR3 comprises 14 residues. Per the germline V gene, CDR1 is SEHNR and CDR2 is FQNEAQ (reference sequence). The V gene lost 2 bases and the J gene lost 3 bases, with 11 bases spanning the gap. CDR3 DNA: TGTGCCAGCAGCTTATCCGGAGTTATCTACGAGCAGTACTTC. Amino acids: CASSLSGVIYEQYF.

In this sample, this clonotype turned up many times. V gene TRBV6-2 or TRBV6-3 combines with J gene TRBJ1-2; possibly TRBD1 for D (6 bases). With 7 bases removed from V and 7 bases from J, the gap between germline ends came to 34 bases. Germline V lookup: CDR1 MNHEY, CDR2 SVGEGT. The CDR3 runs to 19 residues. In DNA form, the CDR3 reads TGTGCCAGCACTCCCCCGGGGGGACAAACATTTATCGGATATCCTGGCTACACCTTC. It is translated as CASTPPGGQTFIGYPGYTF.

This clonotype was detected a few times. The rearrangement joins TRBV18 to TRBJ1-1; D ambiguous. Germline V CDR1 and CDR2: KGHSH, LQKENI. The CDR3 runs 15 residues. Trimming removed 3 bases at V and 7 bases at J, with 18 bases between. The CDR3 protein is CASSPPVERVGEAFF. The DNA for the CDR3 is TGTGCCAGCTCACCCCCCGTTGAGAGGGTCGGTGAAGCTTTCTTT.

CDR3 loop: CASSYLLGNFESNQPQHF. DNA of the CDR3: TGTGCCAGCAGTTACTTATTAGGTAATTTTGAGAGCAATCAGCCCCAGCATTTT. The genes are TRBV6-2 or TRBV6-3 and TRBJ1-5, with D unresolved. Germline CDR1 reads MNHEY; CDR2 reads SVGEGT. Trimming left V 1 base short and J 1 base short, with 17 bases between. The CDR3 loop spans 18 amino acids.

This clonotype was counted many times. The chain has TRBV28 and TRBJ1-1; 12 bases match TRBD1. The length of the CDR3 is 11 residues. Germline V CDR1 and CDR2: MDHEN, SYDVKM. V shed 6 bases, J shed 11 bases, and the junction held 1 base outside the gene matches. This chain's CDR3 is CASRGQGAAFF. The CDR3 DNA reads as TGTGCCAGCAGGGGACAGGGGGCGGCTTTCTTT.

This clonotype has a count of ten or more. This sequence joins TRBV6-1 and TRBJ1-2; 8 nucleotides align to TRBD1. The CDR3 sequence is 17 residues long. The V gene end was trimmed by 5 bases and the J gene end by 4 bases; junction bases not matched to a gene: 15. The V gene's germline CDR1 is MNHNS and CDR2 SASEGT. For the CDR3, the DNA is TGTGCCAGCAGTCCTAATGGACGACCAGGGGGCGGCTATGGCTACACCTTC. It codes for CASSPNGRPGGGYGYTF.

This clonotype was seen repeatedly, ten times or more. The V and J genes are TRBV3-1 and TRBJ2-5, with no clear D. Germline V gives CDR1 LGHDT, CDR2 YNNKEL (reference sequence). V was shortened by 0 bases and J by 4 bases, with 3 bases between the two germline ends. This CDR3 contains 12 residues. CDR3 sequence: CASSQDRETQYF. The CDR3 DNA is TGTGCCAGCAGCCAAGATCGAGAGACCCAGTACTTC.

This clonotype occurred once. This clone may be a read error of a much larger clone one base away. This sequence joins TRBV11-1 and TRBJ2-2; D gene uncertain. Trimming took 1 base from V and 2 from J, leaving 11 bases between them. CDR1 and CDR2 (germline): SGHAT, FQDESV (reference sequence). CDR3 size: 16 residues. Written as DNA, the CDR3 is TGTGCCAGCAGCTTAGTTGAGCAATTTAACACCGGGGAGCTGTTTTTT. It is translated as CASSLVEQFNTGELFF.

This clonotype was seen ten or more times. The chain uses TRBV7-6 and TRBJ2-5, with D possibly TRBD1 on 6 matching bases. The CDR3 consists of 14 residues. Germline V gene sequence: CDR1 SGHVS, CDR2 FNYEAQ. The ends were cut back, 4 bases at V and 7 bases at J, with 16 bases in the middle. CDR3 amino acids: CASSSNTGPVTQYF. For the CDR3, the DNA is TGTGCCAGCAGCTCCAATACAGGGCCTGTGACCCAGTACTTC.

The sample holds a few counts of this clonotype. The chain is built from TRBV11-2 and TRBJ2-5; the D gene could be TRBD1 or TRBD2 (6 bases each). Trimming stripped 5 bases from V and 2 bases from J, with 18 bases between. The CDR3 totals 16 residues. The germline CDR1 and CDR2 sequences are SGHAT and FQNNGV. The CDR3 DNA follows: TGTGCCAGCAGCCGGTGGGGGGCAGACTCACAAGAGACCCAGTACTTC. Encoded protein: CASSRWGADSQETQYF.

A few counts support this clonotype. V gene TRBV28 combines with J gene TRBJ1-2; 11 positions match TRBD1. The CDR3 has 15 residues. After removal of 4 bases from V and 3 bases from J, the junction contained 4 bases not matched to a gene. Germline V gene lookup returns CDR1 MDHEN and CDR2 SYDVKM. The CDR3 protein is CASSSDRGLDYGYTF. As DNA, the CDR3 is TGTGCCAGCAGTTCGGACAGGGGGCTAGACTATGGCTACACCTTC.

The V call is TRBV20-1, the J call TRBJ2-7; 7 nucleotides line up with TRBD1. CDR1 is DFQATT and CDR2 is SNEGSKA in the germline V gene (reference sequence). The CDR3 contains 11 residues. The CDR3 loop reads CSTRGLIEQYF. CDR3 nucleotide sequence: TGCAGCACCAGGGGGTTGATCGAGCAGTACTTC.

This clonotype was counted at least ten times. This chain uses TRBV12-3 or TRBV12-4 with TRBJ1-5; D remains unclear. Deletions cut 3 bases from V and 6 bases from J, with 15 bases between. This CDR3 has 15 amino acids. CDR3 sequence reads: CASSLWGGGTQPQHF. The DNA of the CDR3 is TGTGCCAGCAGTTTGTGGGGAGGAGGCACTCAGCCCCAGCATTTT.

This clonotype turned up a few times. The rearrangement links TRBV12-3 or TRBV12-4 to TRBJ1-1; no clear D. Trimming took 7 bases from V and 5 from J, leaving 14 bases between them. The CDR3 spans 13 residues. CDR3 DNA: TGTGCCAGCATCCTGGGGATAGGGACTGAAGCTTTCTTT. This codes for CASILGIGTEAFF.

The rearrangement uses TRBV19 and TRBJ2-3; TRBD2 matches 9 bases. CDR1 is LNHDA and CDR2 is SQIVND in the germline V gene (reference sequence). The CDR3 contains 17 residues. Germline trimming cut 2 bases from V and 2 bases from J; bases unmatched to any gene: 8. This CDR3 reads CASSIHASGEITDTQYF. CDR3 DNA sequence: TGTGCCAGTAGTATACACGCTAGCGGGGAGATCACAGATACGCAGTATTTT.

This clonotype was recorded a few times. The chain employs TRBV9 and TRBJ1-2, with a possible D match to TRBD1 (5 bases). The CDR3 extends over 14 amino acids. Germline CDR1 SGDLS, CDR2 YYNGEE. The V end was cut by 4 bases, the J end by 4 bases, with 14 bases between. The CDR3: CASSPPSGSYGYTF. Here the CDR3 DNA reads TGTGCCAGCAGCCCCCCCTCAGGGAGCTATGGCTACACCTTC. Drawing the rest from reference TRBV9 and TRBJ1-2, the complete variable domain is DSGVTQTPKHLITATGQRVTLRCSPRSGDLSVYWYQQSLDQGLQFLIQYYNGEERAKGNILERFSAQQFPDLHSELNLSSLELGDSALYFCASSPPSGSYGYTFGSGTRLTVV.